The sequence of this T cell receptor beta chain was determined in a study of T cell repertoires in cytomegalovirus infection (dated by TCRdb to the late 2010s). About the full investigation: The HLA type of each donor mattered for the analysis, because public TCR beta signatures pointed to carriage of CMV infection along with the matching HLA type.

General study outcomes and caveats: In both this cohort and an independent roughly 400-donor cohort, the cumulative frequency of public TCR beta family members distinguished carriers of CMV infection plus the relevant HLA type. The ex vivo response was dominated by HLA-C-restricted CMV-specific TCR beta clonotypes, which also provided the single most frequent clonotype in two of eight donors.

Concerning this clonotype itself: Its specific antigen is unknown. No per-base quality is available; no much larger clone lies one base away.

Data came from an Illumina HiSeq 1500. TCRdb's own reprocessing of the public reads used fastp at Q25 and MiXCR and kept productive beta chains. One record per CDR3 amino acid sequence lists the most common genes and DNA. The sample yields about 310,000 distinct CDR3 sequences; roughly 15% were counted once. Around 12% of the sample is taken by the ten largest. The CDR3 holds 16 amino acids from the cysteine to the phenylalanine. Of all the DNA, just the CDR3 is kept, 48 bases in frame from base 1. At the junction V is shortened by 3 bases and J by 5 bases, with 17 bases in between. CDR1 and CDR2 are read off the germline V gene as SGHRS and YFSETQ.

This receptor was identified in a human donor in good health (CMV status not recorded). Some clones in this sample may be carry-over from other donors' samples. The sequencing sample was made of PBMCs. The sequence joins TRBV5-1 to TRBJ1-4, with the D gene not confidently named. The nucleotide sequence is TGCGCCAGCAGCTCCGGGCTTTCTGCCCTCAATGAAAAACTGTTTTTT. Protein translation: CASSSGLSALNEKLFF.